Presented here are 9 T cell receptor beta chains from one specimen sequenced in a study of blood T cell repertoires in COVID-19. Assay used: immunoSEQ multiplex PCR; TCRdb lists only in-frame clones, some missing. Counted here are 50,000 or so clones, 80% to 95% occurring once; the ten biggest clones make up over 13%. The sample consisted of peripheral blood. The receptors were gathered from a human donor with active COVID-19. The donor label of this sample is uncertain.

The rearrangement joins TRBV9 to TRBJ2-6, with 9 bases matching TRBD1. CDR3 length: 19 residues. V was pared by 2 bases and J by 0 bases, with 9 bases of the junction left unmatched. Germline CDR1 reads SGDLS; CDR2 reads YYNGEE. The CDR3 reads CASSVTAGQGYSGANVLTF. The CDR3 DNA sequence: TGTGCCAGCAGCGTTACCGCGGGACAGGGATACTCTGGGGCCAACGTCCTGACTTTC.

This clone counts as medium-sized. This sequence joins TRBV5-4 and TRBJ2-2; D is unresolved. CDR1 and CDR2 (germline): SGHNT, YYREEE (reference sequence). CDR3 length: 15 amino acids. Trimming removed 1 base from V and 5 bases from J, with 12 bases in between. The CDR3 spells CASSLSPTQTGELFF. CDR3 bases: TGTGCCAGCAGCTTGTCCCCGACACAGACCGGGGAGCTGTTTTTT.

In this sample, this clone turned up a few times. The chain links TRBV5-1 to TRBJ2-7; D possibly corresponds to TRBD1 (5 bases). V was trimmed by 2 bases and J by 2 bases, leaving 23 bases between them. There are 18 residues in the CDR3. CDR1 is SGHRS, CDR2 YFSETQ, per germline. This CDR3 reads CASSFTTSPQDGTYEQYV. CDR3 bases: TGCGCCAGCAGCTTCACAACTTCCCCACAGGATGGTACCTACGAGCAGTACGTC.

The chain is built from TRBV2 and TRBJ2-3; 8 bases line up with TRBD1. The germline gives CDR1 SNHLY, CDR2 FYNNEI. The CDR3 has 15 residues. Unmatched junction bases numbered 9, after V lost 6 bases and J lost 4 bases. Written as DNA, the CDR3 is TGTGCCAGCAGCGATTCGGACAGGGTTGCAGATACGCAGTATTTT. This translates into CASSDSDRVADTQYF. Drawing the rest from reference TRBV2 and TRBJ2-3, the complete variable domain is EPEVTQTPSHQVTQMGQEVILRCVPISNHLYFYWYRQILGQKVEFLVSFYNNEISEKSEIFDDQFSVERPDGSNFTLKIRSTKLEDSAMYFCASSDSDRVADTQYFGPGTRLTVL.

The chain recombines TRBV7-2 with TRBJ2-1; a possible D gene is TRBD2 (5 bases). Germline V gene sequence: CDR1 SGHTA, CDR2 FQGNSA. Trimming cost V 2 bases and J 5 bases, with 10 bases left between them. The CDR3 contains 14 residues. The CDR3 nucleotides read TGTGCCAGCAGCTTAACGGGGTCCCACAATGAGCAGTTCTTC. It codes for CASSLTGSHNEQFF.

The chain employs TRBV7-2 and TRBJ2-2; tentative D call: TRBD2 (6 bases). CDR1 and CDR2 (germline): SGHTA, FQGNSA. V lost 2 bases and J lost 1, with 11 bases in between. The CDR3 covers 16 residues. CDR3 coding DNA: TGTGCCAGCAGCTTACCCGAAGCGGGGAACACCGGGGAGCTGTTTTTT. Translation: CASSLPEAGNTGELFF.

The V call is TRBV7-9, the J call TRBJ1-4, with 8 bases identical to TRBD1. The CDR3 is 14 residues long. Germline-derived CDR1 and CDR2 are SEHNR and FQNEAQ (reference sequence). V lost 5 bases, J lost 3 bases, and 2 bases stayed unmatched. The CDR3 region is CASSHRGANEKLFF. CDR3 nucleotides: TGTGCCAGCAGCCACAGGGGGGCTAATGAAAAACTGTTTTTT.

The chain combines TRBV5-4 with TRBJ2-5; D perhaps matches TRBD2 (6 bases). Germline CDR1 SGHNT, CDR2 YYREEE (reference sequence). V was pared by 7 bases and J by 5 bases, with 21 bases between. The CDR3 runs 15 residues. CDR3 nucleotides: TGTGCCAGCGCTCTGTTTGGGCGGGACGAGGAGACCCAGTACTTC. Its translation is CASALFGRDEETQYF.

The rearrangement uses TRBV5-1 and TRBJ2-1, with D perhaps TRBD1 (7 bases). Germline lookup yields CDR1 SGHRS and CDR2 YFSETQ. V was cut by 2 bases and J by 0 bases, with 18 bases left in between. The length of the CDR3 is 18 residues. CDR3 loop: CASSFFGGAGGSYNEQFF. The CDR3 DNA reads TGCGCCAGCAGCTTTTTCGGGGGAGCAGGGGGCTCCTACAATGAGCAGTTCTTC.